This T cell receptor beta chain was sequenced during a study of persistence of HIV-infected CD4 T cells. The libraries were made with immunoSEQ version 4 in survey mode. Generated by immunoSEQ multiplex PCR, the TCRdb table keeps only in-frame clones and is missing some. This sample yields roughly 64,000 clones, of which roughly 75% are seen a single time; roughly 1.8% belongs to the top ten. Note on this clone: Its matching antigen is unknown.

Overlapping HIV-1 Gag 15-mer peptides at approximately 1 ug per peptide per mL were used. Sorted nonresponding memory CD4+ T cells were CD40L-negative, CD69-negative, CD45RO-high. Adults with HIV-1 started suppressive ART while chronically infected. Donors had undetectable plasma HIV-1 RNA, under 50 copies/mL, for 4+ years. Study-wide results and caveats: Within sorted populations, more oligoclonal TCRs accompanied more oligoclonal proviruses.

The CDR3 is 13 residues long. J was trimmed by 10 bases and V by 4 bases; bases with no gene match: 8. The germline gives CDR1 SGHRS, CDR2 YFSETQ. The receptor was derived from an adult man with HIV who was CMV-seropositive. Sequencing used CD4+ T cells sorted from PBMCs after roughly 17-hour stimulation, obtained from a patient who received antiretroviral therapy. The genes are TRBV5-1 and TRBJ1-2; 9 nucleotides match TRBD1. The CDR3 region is CASSPTGGQDYTF. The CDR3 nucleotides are TGCGCCAGCAGCCCAACAGGGGGCCAGGACTACACCTTC.